The 21 T cell receptor beta chains reported below all come from one sample, sequenced in a study of blood T cells in healthy people across ages. A second about 7 to 12 cycle PCR used barcoded and J-beta primers. TCRdb called the 5' RACE reads again in MiXCR, with one record for every CDR3 protein. The profile covers 650,000 to 800,000 distinct CDR3 sequences, with 40% to 50% appearing a single time and roughly 19% taken by the ten largest. Material for sequencing was blood. These receptors all stem from a man aged 55 to 69 in good health.

The J gene is TRBJ2-2, the V gene TRBV20-1; a possible D gene is TRBD2 (7 bases). V lost 2 bases and J lost 6, with 16 bases in between. CDR3 length: 15 amino acids. Germline V gene lookup returns CDR1 DFQATT and CDR2 SNEGSKA (reference sequence). The CDR3: CSARRGGPLSGELFF. In DNA form, the CDR3 reads TGCAGTGCTAGAAGGGGGGGACCTCTCTCCGGGGAGCTGTTTTTT.

The rearrangement uses TRBV5-1 and TRBJ2-3; D might be TRBD1 (6 bases). V was pared by 4 bases and J by 5 bases, with 11 bases between. Germline CDR1 and CDR2: SGHRS and YFSETQ. The CDR3 runs 13 residues. CDR3 protein: CASSQKGGDTQYF. Here the CDR3 DNA reads TGCGCCAGCAGCCAGAAAGGGGGAGATACGCAGTATTTT.

The chain links TRBV7-6 to TRBJ2-5; D gene unclear. The CDR3 extends over 13 amino acids. Germline V gene lookup returns CDR1 SGHVS and CDR2 FNYEAQ. V was trimmed by 7 bases and J by 1 base, leaving 10 bases between them. CDR3 loop: CASTMASQETQYF. DNA for the CDR3: TGTGCCAGCACGATGGCTAGCCAAGAGACCCAGTACTTC. Based on the CDR3 plus reference TRBV7-6 and TRBJ2-5, the full variable domain is GAGVSQSPRYKVTKRGQDVALRCDPISGHVSLYWYRQALGQGPEFLTYFNYEAQQDKSGLPNDRFSAERPEGSISTLTIQRTEQRDSAMYRCASTMASQETQYFGPGTRLLVL.

The chain links TRBV5-5 to TRBJ1-5; D not resolved. With 0 bases removed from V and 0 bases from J, the gap between germline ends came to 7 bases. The CDR3 has 15 residues. Germline V gene sequence: CDR1 SGHKS, CDR2 YYEKEE (reference sequence). CDR3: CASSLDRYSNQPQHF. The CDR3 region has the DNA TGTGCCAGCAGCTTGGATAGGTATAGCAATCAGCCCCAGCATTTT.

This chain joins TRBV6-6 and TRBJ2-7, with D possibly being TRBD1 (6 bases). The germline V gene encodes CDR1 MNHNY and CDR2 SVGAGI (reference sequence). V was trimmed by 6 bases and J by 6 bases, leaving 24 bases between them. The CDR3 has 16 residues. The CDR3 is CASRGAGVVLMSEQYF. The CDR3 bases are TGTGCCAGCAGGGGAGCAGGGGTAGTGTTGATGAGCGAGCAGTACTTC.

This clonotype was counted a few times. CDR3 protein: CATSDRPGTLSYQFF. CDR3 in DNA: TGTGCCACCAGTGACCGTCCGGGGACACTTTCCTACCAGTTCTTC. The chain employs TRBV24-1 and TRBJ2-1; a weak D match, TRBD1 (6 bases). The CDR3 has 15 residues. V was shortened by 4 bases and J by 13 bases, with 22 bases between the two germline ends. CDR1 is KGHDR, CDR2 SFDVKD, per germline.

This clonotype was seen a handful of times. The chain combines TRBV7-8 with TRBJ2-1, with D perhaps TRBD2 (6 bases). V lost 1 base and J lost 7, with 11 bases in between. The CDR3 sequence is 14 residues long. CDR1 and CDR2 (germline): SGHVS, FQNEAQ. As DNA, the CDR3 is TGTGCCAGCAGCTTAGGCCACAGCGGGAATGAGCAGTTCTTC. As protein: CASSLGHSGNEQFF.

This clonotype showed up just a few times. The chain uses TRBV9 and TRBJ2-7; D gene unclear. The germline V gene encodes CDR1 SGDLS and CDR2 YYNGEE. Trimming shortened V by 0 bases and J by 0 bases, and 10 bases separated the two germline ends. This CDR3 has 15 residues. The CDR3 DNA is TGTGCCAGCAGCGTAGCAGACGCGTACTCCTACGAGCAGTACTTC. Residues: CASSVADAYSYEQYF. Full variable domain (rest looked up from reference TRBV9 and TRBJ2-7): DSGVTQTPKHLITATGQRVTLRCSPRSGDLSVYWYQQSLDQGLQFLIQYYNGEERAKGNILERFSAQQFPDLHSELNLSSLELGDSALYFCASSVADAYSYEQYFGPGTRLTVT.

The chain employs TRBV6-6 and TRBJ2-4; 7 bases agree with TRBD1. The CDR3 length is 16 residues. Germline V CDR1 and CDR2: MNHNY, SVGAGI (reference sequence). The V segment lost 5 bases and the J segment 8 bases; nucleotides outside the gene matches: 15. The CDR3 reads CASSGLGTEMGDIQYF. DNA of the CDR3: TGTGCCAGCAGTGGACTCGGGACAGAGATGGGGGACATTCAGTACTTC.

Points on this clonotype: The junction departs from the called germline gene at one end, perhaps through a read error. The chain is built from TRBV5-1 and TRBJ2-1; D may be TRBD1 or TRBD2 (5 bases each). The CDR3 runs 15 residues. The germline V gene encodes CDR1 SGHRS and CDR2 YFSETQ. The chain's CDR3 is CVSSLGDLPTNEQFF. CDR3 bases: TGCGTCAGCAGCTTGGGGGATTTACCCACCAATGAGCAGTTCTTC.

V gene TRBV15 combines with J gene TRBJ2-1, with D hard to call. Germline V gene sequence: CDR1 LNHNV, CDR2 YYDKDF (reference sequence). The CDR3 runs 13 residues. Trimming took off 4 bases at V and 6 bases at J, with 10 bases between the two ends. CDR3: CATSITNRNEQFF. The CDR3 region has the DNA TGTGCCACCAGCATTACTAATCGCAATGAGCAGTTCTTC. Full variable domain (missing parts from reference TRBV15 and TRBJ2-1): DAMVIQNPRYQVTQFGKPVTLSCSQTLNHNVMYWYQQKSSQAPKLLFHYYDKDFNNEADTPDNFQSRRPNTSFCFLDIRSPGLGDTAMYLCATSITNRNEQFFGPGTRLTVL.

The chain is built from TRBV7-6 and TRBJ2-4; D ambiguous. The CDR3 has 13 amino acids. CDR1 and CDR2 from the germline V gene are SGHVS and FNYEAQ. The V end was cut by 4 bases, the J end by 0 bases, with 4 bases between. DNA for the CDR3: TGTGCCAGCAGCTCCGTAGCCAAAAACATTCAGTACTTC. It yields the protein CASSSVAKNIQYF.

The rearrangement links TRBV7-2 to TRBJ2-3; D is possibly TRBD1 or TRBD2 (6 bases each). This CDR3 contains 15 residues. V dropped 5 bases and J dropped 2 bases, with 14 bases sitting between them. The germline V gene encodes CDR1 SGHTA and CDR2 FQGNSA. The CDR3 loop reads CASSLRGVTTDTQYF. The CDR3 region has the DNA TGTGCCAGCAGCCTTAGGGGGGTTACCACAGATACGCAGTATTTT.

The rearrangement joins TRBV9 to TRBJ2-1; D may correspond to TRBD1 or TRBD2 (6 bases each). V was clipped by 0 bases and J by 4 bases, with 11 bases between them. This CDR3 has 15 residues. Per the germline V gene, CDR1 is SGDLS and CDR2 is YYNGEE. CDR3 protein: CASSVDGGPYNEQFF. CDR3 DNA sequence: TGTGCCAGCAGCGTAGATGGGGGGCCTTACAATGAGCAGTTCTTC.

This clonotype has a handful of counts. This chain uses TRBV30 with TRBJ1-6, with D maybe TRBD1 (6 bases). The CDR3 runs 12 residues. The V end was cut by 5 bases, the J end by 10 bases, with 12 bases between. Germline lookup yields CDR1 GTSNPN and CDR2 SVGIG (reference sequence). The CDR3 DNA is TGTGCCTGGCTCTCGGGGGCCTCACCCCTCCACTTT. Protein: CAWLSGASPLHF.

V and J are TRBV4-3 and TRBJ2-3; perhaps TRBD2 as D (5 bases). Trimming took 1 base from V and 0 from J, leaving 17 bases between them. The length of the CDR3 is 18 residues. Germline-derived CDR1 and CDR2 are LGHNA and YSLEER. The CDR3 sequence: CASSQAFSSSPSTDTQYF. Written as DNA, the CDR3 is TGCGCCAGCAGCCAAGCCTTTTCTAGCTCTCCTAGCACAGATACGCAGTATTTT.

This clonotype has just a few counts. V gene TRBV10-3 combines with J gene TRBJ1-2, with D unresolved. V gave up 7 bases and J gave up 3 bases, with 12 bases separating them. This CDR3 is 13 amino acids long. The germline V gene encodes CDR1 ENHRY and CDR2 SYGVKD. The DNA of the CDR3 is TGTGCCATCACCATGGACCCAGACTATGGCTACACCTTC. It is translated as CAITMDPDYGYTF.

The J gene is TRBJ1-1, the V gene TRBV6-5; 9 bases are a match to TRBD1. Germline loops: CDR1 MNHEY, CDR2 SVGAGI. Trimming cost V 7 bases and J 3 bases; bases outside gene matches: 9. This CDR3 has 15 amino acids. In DNA, the CDR3 is TGTGCCAGCACGACAACCGGGACAGGGTACACTGAAGCTTTCTTT. This encodes CASTTTGTGYTEAFF.

The chain employs TRBV5-1 and TRBJ2-1, with D unclear. The CDR3 extends over 13 amino acids. Germline V gene lookup returns CDR1 SGHRS and CDR2 YFSETQ. V was pared by 2 bases and J by 4 bases, with 7 bases between. DNA for the CDR3: TGCGCCAGCAGCTTCGATGGGTACAATGAGCAGTTCTTC. Translation gives CASSFDGYNEQFF.

The chain has TRBV18 and TRBJ2-6; D remains unclear. The CDR3 runs 13 residues. Per germline, CDR1 KGHSH and CDR2 LQKENI. V was shortened by 3 bases and J by 4 bases, with 4 bases between the two germline ends. The DNA of the CDR3 is TGTGCCAGCTCACCGAAAGGGGCCAACGTCCTGACTTTC. This codes for CASSPKGANVLTF. Based on the CDR3 plus reference TRBV18 and TRBJ2-6, the full variable domain is NAGVMQNPRHLVRRRGQEARLRCSPMKGHSHVYWYRQLPEEGLKFMVYLQKENIIDESGMPKERFSAEFPKEGPSILRIQQVVRGDSAAYFCASSPKGANVLTFGAGSRLTVL.

This clonotype has a single count. This chain uses TRBV6-5 with TRBJ2-5; D is undetermined. The germline CDR1 and CDR2 sequences are MNHEY and SVGAGI. V was trimmed by 0 bases and J by 1 base, leaving 12 bases between them. The CDR3 sequence is 16 residues long. CDR3 coding DNA: TGTGCCAGCAGTTACTCGAGTTCGGTCGGCCAAGAGACCCAGTACTTC. It encodes CASSYSSSVGQETQYF.